This TCR beta chain emerged from a study of T cells after yellow fever vaccination. TCRdb reprocessed the 5' RACE reads with MiXCR, giving one entry per CDR3 protein. The repertoire holds around 350,000 distinct CDR3 sequences, with around 6.5% as singletons. CDR3 size: 18 residues. CDR1 and CDR2 (germline): SGHRS, YFSETQ. Trimming at V came to 5 bases and at J to 2 bases, leaving 11 bases not matched to a gene. A note on this clonotype: Its antigen is still unknown.

Study-level results: At less than 97% for CD4 and about 88% for CD8, most primary-vaccination clones showed up again after the booster.

The receptor was isolated from a man between 25 and 39 years old who received the YFV17D yellow fever vaccine. Sequenced material: PBMCs, taken 5 days after the yellow fever booster vaccination. V is TRBV5-1 and J is TRBJ2-7, with 15 nucleotides matching TRBD2. Here the CDR3 DNA reads TGCGCCAGCAGGGGACTAGCGGGAGGTTTGGGCCCCGCCTACGAGCAGTACTTC. Translated: CASRGLAGGLGPAYEQYF.